This T cell receptor beta chain was identified during a study of blood T cell repertoires in COVID-19. Study details: Acute-phase and convalescent COVID-19 samples originated in the United States, Italy and Spain.

The V and J ends lost 2 bases and 6 bases respectively, with 9 bases between them. This CDR3 spans 13 amino acids. Germline loops: CDR1 MRHNA, CDR2 SNTAGT. Clones were read by immunoSEQ multiplex PCR, and TCRdb kept only the in-frame ones, dropping some. Of around 140,000 clones listed, roughly 86% were seen once; the top ten hold less than 2%. Sequencing was carried out using peripheral blood. The receptor was derived from a man between 65 and 85 years old with acute or convalescent COVID-19. V usage is TRBV6-4 and J usage is TRBJ2-3; no clear D gene. CDR3 sequence reads: CASSDQSADTQYF. The DNA of the CDR3 is TGTGCCAGCAGTGACCAAAGTGCGGATACGCAGTATTTT.